This TCR beta chain derives from a study of T cells in Graves' hyperthyroidism and ophthalmopathy. This clonotype has at least ten counts. Researchers took RNA transcripts and amplified the TCR beta CDR3 regions from them. In the first-round RT-PCR of the TCR CDR3, the HTBI primer set was used. TCRdb recomputed calls from the multiplex PCR reads with MiXCR, one row per CDR3 protein. The repertoire includes hundreds of thousands of distinct CDR3 sequences, roughly 40% of them detected once, and over 8% sits in the top ten. Patients counted as stable if ophthalmopathy did not develop within 18 months. In germline, CDR1 is LNHDA, CDR2 SQIVND (reference sequence). Deletions cut 7 bases from V and 5 bases from J, with 12 bases between. CDR3 size: 13 residues.

Sequenced: blood. This TCR derives from a man in his late teens or twenties with Graves' hyperthyroidism. The rearrangement links TRBV19 to TRBJ1-5; D uncertain. The CDR3 DNA follows: TGTGCCAGTAATGTACCCGAAGATCAGCCCCAGCATTTT. Amino acids: CASNVPEDQPQHF.